This passage covers 5 T cell receptor beta chains from one sample sequenced in a study of identical twins. TCRdb re-analysed the 5' RACE reads in MiXCR, keeping a single row per CDR3 protein. The repertoire consists of about 210,000 distinct CDR3 sequences, with around 9.6% occurring once and the leading ten covering around 5.1%. The specimen was memory (CD45RO+) T cells sorted from blood. These receptor sequences come from a woman aged 18-35 years in good health.

This clonotype was counted only a few times. The rearrangement links TRBV12-3 or TRBV12-4 to TRBJ2-5; 7 nucleotides line up with TRBD1. This CDR3 is built from 14 residues. After removal of 3 bases from V and 6 bases from J, the junction contained 7 bases not matched to a gene. The chain's CDR3 is CASSFQGQRKTQYF. In DNA, the CDR3 is TGTGCCAGCAGTTTTCAGGGACAGAGAAAGACCCAGTACTTC.

This clonotype was seen a handful of times. This chain links TRBV15 with TRBJ2-7; 13 bases fit TRBD2. From germline, CDR1 is LNHNV and CDR2 YYDKDF (reference sequence). The ends lost 1 base at V and 4 bases at J; junction bases unmatched: 4. The CDR3 is 16 amino acids. CDR3 region: CATSRGLAGGLYEQYF. The CDR3 nucleotides are TGTGCCACCAGCAGAGGACTAGCGGGGGGTTTATACGAGCAGTACTTC.

The rearrangement uses TRBV7-2 and TRBJ2-7; no clear D gene. Germline V gene sequence: CDR1 SGHTA, CDR2 FQGNSA. V shed 3 bases and J shed 0 bases, with 15 bases lying between them. The CDR3 is made up of 16 amino acids. This CDR3 is CASSLGNRQSSYEQYF. The CDR3 nucleotides read TGTGCCAGCAGCTTGGGGAACCGGCAGAGCTCCTACGAGCAGTACTTC.

The rearrangement joins TRBV18 to TRBJ1-3; D remains unclear. CDR3 size: 14 residues. Germline V gene lookup returns CDR1 KGHSH and CDR2 LQKENI. The germline V and J ends were trimmed by 3 bases and 0 bases, with 6 bases remaining between them. CDR3 loop: CASSPEYSGNTIYF. DNA of the CDR3: TGTGCCAGCTCACCCGAATACTCTGGAAACACCATATATTTT.

This clonotype appeared a few times. This rearrangement joins TRBV9 to TRBJ1-3; possibly TRBD1 for D (5 bases). The V end was cut by 0 bases, the J end by 13 bases, with 23 bases between. CDR3 length: 16 residues. Germline loops: CDR1 SGDLS, CDR2 YYNGEE. The CDR3 bases are TGTGCCAGCAGCGTAGGATCCCGGCAGGGACTGTCCTTAATATATTTT. Protein sequence: CASSVGSRQGLSLIYF.